A selection of T cell receptor beta chains follows, all from one sample in a study of CD8 T cells in ankylosing spondylitis. TCRdb passed the 5' RACE reads through MiXCR, listing each CDR3 protein once. The data hold approximately 130,000 distinct CDR3 sequences, with around 9% observed a single time. Sequences were obtained from blood, either unsorted or a sorted T cell fraction (not recorded which). These receptor sequences come from a male donor with ankylosing spondylitis or in good health (not recorded which). CDR3s include the opening cysteine and the closing phenylalanine or tryptophan. Fields, in order: J gene, D gene, clone size, V gene, CDR3 DNA, CDR3 protein. A D gene is named only where the DNA matches it firmly. Clone size is shown for a subset of rows, as once, few, many or a class of expanded clone.

j_gene: TRBJ1-1; d_gene: TRBD1; abundance: few; v_gene: TRBV6-6; CDR3nt: TGTGCCAGCAGTTTACAGGGGACTGAAGCTTTCTTT; CDR3aa: CASSLQGTEAFF
j_gene: TRBJ2-4; d_gene: NA; abundance: few; v_gene: TRBV4-3; CDR3nt: TGCGCCAGCAGCCAAGTAAGAGGATACATTCAGTACTTC; CDR3aa: CASSQVRGYIQYF
j_gene: TRBJ1-5; d_gene: NA; abundance: NA; v_gene: TRBV10-3; CDR3nt: TGTGCCATCACAGCCGGGGAGAATCAGCCCCAGCATTTT; CDR3aa: CAITAGENQPQHF
j_gene: TRBJ2-3; d_gene: NA; abundance: many; v_gene: TRBV20-1; CDR3nt: TGCAGTGCTAGAGATCTCGGTATCCAAGATACGCAGTATTTT; CDR3aa: CSARDLGIQDTQYF
j_gene: TRBJ1-2; d_gene: NA; abundance: few; v_gene: TRBV20-1; CDR3nt: TGCAGTGCTAGAGATCGGTCAGGGTTCGGCTACACCTTC; CDR3aa: CSARDRSGFGYTF
j_gene: TRBJ2-5; d_gene: NA; abundance: many; v_gene: TRBV7-8; CDR3nt: TGTGCCAGCAGCCCCATTGGGCCAGGCCAAGAGACCCAGTACTTC; CDR3aa: CASSPIGPGQETQYF
j_gene: TRBJ1-5; d_gene: NA; abundance: many; v_gene: TRBV7-8; CDR3nt: TGTGCCAGCAGTCATCACGGGGGAGATCGACCCCAGCATTTT; CDR3aa: CASSHHGGDRPQHF
j_gene: TRBJ2-5; d_gene: TRBD1; abundance: many; v_gene: TRBV5-5; CDR3nt: TGTGCCAGCAGCTCCCGACAGGGCCAAGAGACCCAGTACTTC; CDR3aa: CASSSRQGQETQYF
j_gene: TRBJ2-7; d_gene: TRBD2; abundance: few; v_gene: TRBV7-2; CDR3nt: TGTGCCAGCAGCTTAGAGTCGGGAGGGCCCGAGCAGTACTTC; CDR3aa: CASSLESGGPEQYF
j_gene: TRBJ2-3; d_gene: NA; abundance: many; v_gene: TRBV12-3/TRBV12-4; CDR3nt: TGTGCCAGCAGTCTCCACACAGATACGCAGTATTTT; CDR3aa: CASSLHTDTQYF
j_gene: TRBJ2-1; d_gene: TRBD2; abundance: many; v_gene: TRBV5-1; CDR3nt: TGCGCCAGCAGCCCAAGGACTAGCGGGTTTTACAATGAGCAGTTCTTC; CDR3aa: CASSPRTSGFYNEQFF
j_gene: TRBJ1-4; d_gene: NA; abundance: many; v_gene: TRBV20-1; CDR3nt: TGCAGTGCTAGAGGGGACTCGACTAATGAAAAACTGTTTTTT; CDR3aa: CSARGDSTNEKLFF
j_gene: TRBJ2-3; d_gene: TRBD2; abundance: NA; v_gene: TRBV15; CDR3nt: TGTGCCACCAGCGACATAGCGGGGTTCACAGATACGCAGTATTTT; CDR3aa: CATSDIAGFTDTQYF
j_gene: TRBJ2-5; d_gene: TRBD2; abundance: NA; v_gene: TRBV20-1; CDR3nt: TGCAGTGCTAGAGATTACCGACTAGCGGGAGGCCAAGAGACCCAGTACTTC; CDR3aa: CSARDYRLAGGQETQYF
j_gene: TRBJ2-7; d_gene: NA; abundance: NA; v_gene: TRBV21-1; CDR3nt: TGTGCCAGCAAAATGGGAGGCGGACTAGCGGGACCGGGCAACGAGCAGTACTTC; CDR3aa: CASKMGGGLAGPGNEQYF
j_gene: TRBJ2-1; d_gene: TRBD2; abundance: NA; v_gene: TRBV28; CDR3nt: TGTGCCAGCACCGTAGGACTAGCGGGAGGGCTTGAGCAGTTCTTC; CDR3aa: CASTVGLAGGLEQFF
j_gene: TRBJ2-1; d_gene: TRBD1; abundance: many; v_gene: TRBV20-1; CDR3nt: TGCAGTGCAGAGGGGGCGAACTACAATGAGCAGTTCTTC; CDR3aa: CSAEGANYNEQFF
j_gene: TRBJ1-5; d_gene: NA; abundance: many; v_gene: TRBV7-2; CDR3nt: TGTGCCAGCGCCCTGACCCCGAATCAGCCCCAGCATTTT; CDR3aa: CASALTPNQPQHF
j_gene: TRBJ2-2; d_gene: NA; abundance: many; v_gene: TRBV12-3/TRBV12-4; CDR3nt: TGTGCCAGCAGTGCCGGACGGACGAACACCGGGGAGCTGTTTTTT; CDR3aa: CASSAGRTNTGELFF
j_gene: TRBJ2-1; d_gene: TRBD1; abundance: few; v_gene: TRBV6-5; CDR3nt: TGTGCCAGCAGTTTTTGGGGACAGCAACACAATGAGCAGTTCTTC; CDR3aa: CASSFWGQQHNEQFF
j_gene: TRBJ2-7; d_gene: NA; abundance: NA; v_gene: TRBV4-1; CDR3nt: TGCGCCAGCAGCCAAGAGGGGTTCAGCGGATCCTACGAGCAGTACTTC; CDR3aa: CASSQEGFSGSYEQYF
j_gene: TRBJ2-2; d_gene: TRBD2; abundance: many; v_gene: TRBV7-6; CDR3nt: TGTGCCAGCAGCGACACTAGCGGGAGCACCGGGGAGCTGTTTTTT; CDR3aa: CASSDTSGSTGELFF
j_gene: TRBJ2-1; d_gene: TRBD2; abundance: NA; v_gene: TRBV4-2; CDR3nt: TGTGCCAGCAGCCAAGGGAAACCTAGCGGGAGCTCCTACAATGAGCAGTTCTTC; CDR3aa: CASSQGKPSGSSYNEQFF
j_gene: TRBJ2-7; d_gene: TRBD1; abundance: NA; v_gene: TRBV7-6; CDR3nt: TGTGCCAGCAGCTTAGGGACAGGGGCTAACTACGAGCAGTACTTC; CDR3aa: CASSLGTGANYEQYF
j_gene: TRBJ2-3; d_gene: NA; abundance: NA; v_gene: TRBV30; CDR3nt: TGTGCCTATTCGAGGGGACCAGCCGGAGATACGCAGTATTTT; CDR3aa: CAYSRGPAGDTQYF
j_gene: TRBJ2-7; d_gene: NA; abundance: many; v_gene: TRBV7-9; CDR3nt: TGTGCCAGCAGCCCAAAAGCAAGCTCCTACGAGCAGTACTTC; CDR3aa: CASSPKASSYEQYF
j_gene: TRBJ2-3; d_gene: TRBD2; abundance: many; v_gene: TRBV12-3/TRBV12-4; CDR3nt: TGTGCCAGCAGTGGACTAGCGGGAGTCACAGATACGCAGTATTTT; CDR3aa: CASSGLAGVTDTQYF
j_gene: TRBJ2-5; d_gene: TRBD2; abundance: few; v_gene: TRBV11-2; CDR3nt: TGTGCCAGCAGCTTTCGGGAGGGGTGGGAGACCCAGTACTTC; CDR3aa: CASSFREGWETQYF
j_gene: TRBJ2-2; d_gene: NA; abundance: NA; v_gene: TRBV29-1; CDR3nt: TGCAGCGTTCTCAACACCGGGGAGCTGTTTTTT; CDR3aa: CSVLNTGELFF
j_gene: TRBJ1-2; d_gene: NA; abundance: many; v_gene: TRBV20-1; CDR3nt: TGCAGTGCAGAATGGACAGAGAACTATGGCTACACCTTC; CDR3aa: CSAEWTENYGYTF
j_gene: TRBJ2-2; d_gene: TRBD2; abundance: many; v_gene: TRBV4-3; CDR3nt: TGCGCCAGCAGCCAAGATTTAGGCGGGAGGTTTGGCGGGGAGCTGTTTTTT; CDR3aa: CASSQDLGGRFGGELFF
j_gene: TRBJ1-5; d_gene: NA; abundance: many; v_gene: TRBV20-1; CDR3nt: TGCAGTGCTAGGCGGGGCAGGGCTCACAATCAGCCCCAGCATTTT; CDR3aa: CSARRGRAHNQPQHF
j_gene: TRBJ2-1; d_gene: NA; abundance: many; v_gene: TRBV3-1; CDR3nt: TGTGCCAGCAGCTTTTCAGCGGACAGCTCCTACAATGAGCAGTTCTTC; CDR3aa: CASSFSADSSYNEQFF
j_gene: TRBJ2-7; d_gene: NA; abundance: many; v_gene: TRBV7-2; CDR3nt: TGTGCCAGCAGCACCCCGGGACTCACCTACGAGCAGTACTTC; CDR3aa: CASSTPGLTYEQYF
j_gene: TRBJ1-5; d_gene: TRBD1; abundance: few; v_gene: TRBV5-5; CDR3nt: TGTGCCAGCAGCTTTGGGACAGAGCAGCCCCAGCATTTT; CDR3aa: CASSFGTEQPQHF
j_gene: TRBJ1-2; d_gene: NA; abundance: few; v_gene: TRBV7-3; CDR3nt: TGTGCCAGCAGCTTAGGCCCCGGCCTCTATGGCTACACCTTC; CDR3aa: CASSLGPGLYGYTF
j_gene: TRBJ2-1; d_gene: TRBD2; abundance: many; v_gene: TRBV4-2; CDR3nt: TGTGCCAGCAGCCAGACTAGCGGAATCTACAATGAGCAGTTCTTC; CDR3aa: CASSQTSGIYNEQFF
j_gene: TRBJ2-1; d_gene: NA; abundance: many; v_gene: TRBV27; CDR3nt: TGTGCCAGCACCCATAGGGGGGCTTGGCCCTACAATGAGCAGTTCTTC; CDR3aa: CASTHRGAWPYNEQFF